Sequencing of this T cell receptor beta chain was carried out in a study of shared clonotypes between healthy human individuals. General study findings and limits: Sharing across four donors was highest in naive CD4 (approximately 5%) and lowest in memory CD8 (about 0.4%).

Comment on this clone: Its antigen is unidentified.

Splitting of CD4+ cells produced CD45RA+ naive and CD45RA-negative memory subsets. The CDR3 sequence is 18 residues long. The V and J ends lost 2 bases and 1 base, in that order; junction bases with no gene match: 6. Germline CDR1 and CDR2: SGHAT and FQNNGV. In the study's own analysis: ImmunoSEQ only sent back junction sequences with no quality scores, so filtering was done differently. This table comes from immunoSEQ multiplex PCR, and its TCRdb copy is limited to in-frame clones, with some not included. From that table come the V and J calls and clone size; the DNA was used to work out D and trimming. The repertoire has over a million clones, roughly 97% of them found once; the top ten carry roughly 1.2%.

Material for sequencing was naive CD4+ T cells sorted from blood. Subset meaning: CD45RA+ positively selected. J is TRBJ2-2 and V is TRBV11-2; 11 bases match TRBD2. The origin of this receptor is a man aged 30 to 45 in good health. The CDR3 loop is CASSLLASGRRNTGELFF. DNA of the CDR3: TGTGCCAGCAGCTTACTGGCTAGCGGGAGGAGGAACACCGGGGAGCTGTTTTTT.